The sequence of this T cell receptor beta chain was determined in a study of shared clonotypes between healthy human individuals. The repertoire was sequenced with immunoSEQ multiplex PCR; TCRdb's copy has only in-frame clones and lacks some. The sample yields about 2.3 million clones, about 92% seen once. Sequenced: naive CD4+ T cells from PBMCs. The subset denotes: CD45RA+ positively selected. This TCR was sampled from a man between 18 and 29 years old in good health. Some clones in this sample may be carry-over from other donors' samples.

The CDR3 nucleotides read TGCGCCAGCAGCCAACGACAGGGCTACGAGCAGTACTTC. Its translation: CASSQRQGYEQYF. The rearrangement uses TRBV4-1 and TRBJ2-7, with 7 bases identical to TRBD1. CDR3 length: 13 residues. The V segment lost 2 bases and the J segment 3 bases; nucleotides outside the gene matches: 1. CDR1 and CDR2 (germline): MGHRA, YSYEKL.